Below are 7 T cell receptor beta chains sequenced from a single sample in a study of cytomegalovirus exposure and HLA in healthy donors. PCR amplification relied on 60 Vbeta primers (plus 13 Jbeta primers). The repertoire was sequenced with immunoSEQ multiplex PCR; TCRdb's copy has only in-frame clones and lacks some. The table includes some 200,000 clones, 60% to 80% detected once. Sequences were obtained from PBMCs. These receptors were obtained from a female donor in good health and CMV-seronegative.

The chain links TRBV5-1 to TRBJ1-2; D remains unclear. The CDR3 is made up of 12 amino acids. V lost 4 bases and J 8 bases, leaving 12 bases between the germline ends. CDR1 is SGHRS and CDR2 is YFSETQ in the germline V gene. In nucleotides, the CDR3 is TGCGCCAGCAGCGAAGGATCGGAGGGCTACACCTTC. The encoded protein is CASSEGSEGYTF.

The chain couples TRBV7-2 to TRBJ1-1, with no clear D. Germline V gene data show CDR1 as SGHTA and CDR2 as FQGNSA. This CDR3 contains 14 residues. V gave up 3 bases and J gave up 0 bases, with 8 bases separating them. The CDR3: CASSFSSMNTEAFF. The CDR3, as DNA: TGTGCCAGCAGCTTTAGCTCTATGAACACTGAAGCTTTCTTT.

This rearrangement joins TRBV14 to TRBJ2-3; TRBD2 aligns across 11 bases. The V segment lost 1 base and the J segment 4 bases; nucleotides outside the gene matches: 4. CDR1 and CDR2 from the germline V gene are SGHDN and FVKESK. The CDR3 has 16 residues. The chain's CDR3 is CASSQGLLAGADTQYF. In DNA, the CDR3 is TGTGCCAGCAGCCAAGGGCTACTAGCGGGGGCAGATACGCAGTATTTT.

The chain couples TRBV19 to TRBJ2-1; TRBD1 matches 9 bases. The germline V gene encodes CDR1 LNHDA and CDR2 SQIVND (reference sequence). V lost 3 bases, J lost 6 bases, and 15 bases stayed unmatched. The CDR3 loop spans 18 amino acids. The CDR3 coding sequence is TGTGCCAGTAGTATGTTCTCCGCCGGGACAGGGCCGGGCAATGAGCAGTTCTTC. As protein: CASSMFSAGTGPGNEQFF.

This clone was counted a few times. CDR3 sequence: CAWTRGNGYTF. The CDR3 bases are TGTGCCTGGACTCGAGGAAATGGCTACACCTTC. This chain links TRBV30 with TRBJ1-2; no firm D call. V shed 4 bases and J shed 6 bases, with 9 bases lying between them. The V gene's germline CDR1 is GTSNPN and CDR2 SVGIG (reference sequence). The CDR3 length is 11 residues.

V usage is TRBV2 and J usage is TRBJ2-6; 13 nucleotides align to TRBD2. The V gene's germline CDR1 is SNHLY and CDR2 FYNNEI. CDR3 size: 16 residues. Trimming took 6 bases from V and 2 from J; bases not matched to a gene: 1. CDR3 region: CASRGLAGPGANVLTF. Written as DNA, the CDR3 is TGTGCCAGCAGGGGACTAGCGGGGCCTGGGGCCAACGTCCTGACTTTC.

This sequence joins TRBV5-1 and TRBJ1-3; D uncertain. The germline V gene has CDR1 SGHRS and CDR2 YFSETQ. CDR3 length: 14 residues. The V gene lost 5 bases and the J gene lost 6 bases, with 15 bases spanning the gap. The CDR3 DNA follows: TGCGCCAGCAGTCACGAGGGAATGGAAAACACCATATATTTT. This translates into CASSHEGMENTIYF.